This TCR beta chain was captured in a study of shared clonotypes between healthy human individuals. Assay used: immunoSEQ multiplex PCR; TCRdb lists only in-frame clones, some missing. The data show some 2,400,000 clones, 95% seen once. Germline V gene lookup returns CDR1 SGHRS and CDR2 YFSETQ. V shed 4 bases and J 5 bases; nucleotides not matched to a gene: 11. CDR3 length: 15 amino acids. This clone was recorded a few times. Its antigen is not identified. Findings of the study overall: Among the subsets, naive ones generally showed larger estimated richness than memory ones. The researchers took only blood, and tissue repertoires probably look different.

The sequence was obtained from a man aged 18-30 years in good health. Sample: naive CD4+ T cells sorted from blood. As for subset: CD45RA+ positively selected. V gene TRBV5-1 combines with J gene TRBJ1-1, with TRBD1 matching 7 bases. CDR3 amino acids: CASSVRQGKGTEAFF. The CDR3 DNA reads TGCGCCAGCAGCGTTCGACAGGGAAAGGGGACTGAAGCTTTCTTT.